Sequencing of this T cell receptor beta chain was carried out in a study of T cells after yellow fever vaccination. Overall study context: Those fractions that held only low numbers of cells were prepared using the SMART-Seq v4 Ultra Low Input RNA kit.

General study points: Once the booster was given, most primary-vaccination clones reappeared, at about 96% for CD4 and 88% for CD8. On re-exposure, the response was weaker but peaked faster, at day 5 versus 15. Abundant clonotypes from the bulk population could contaminate FACS-sorted repertoires.

Germline V gene sequence: CDR1 SGHRS, CDR2 YFSETQ. J gave up 2 bases and V 4 bases, and 9 bases lay outside the gene matches. CDR3 length: 16 residues. TCRdb re-derived calls from the 5' RACE reads in MiXCR, one entry per CDR3 protein. Of hundreds of thousands of distinct CDR3 sequences in the sample, 17% were seen once. With regard to this clonotype: Its antigen remains unidentified.

The sample here was PBMCs, taken 4 to 6 days after the first yellow fever vaccination. The sequence came from a man between 18 and 29 years old who received the YFV17D yellow fever vaccine. The V gene is TRBV5-1, the J gene TRBJ2-1; 7 bases line up with TRBD2. In DNA form, the CDR3 reads TGCGCCAGCAGCGAAATAGGACTAGTACCCTACAATGAGCAGTTCTTC. Translation gives CASSEIGLVPYNEQFF.